A single sample is the source of the 6 T cell receptor beta chains below, sequenced in a study of early T cells in non-severe SARS-CoV-2 infection. MiXCR was run by TCRdb on the 5' RACE reads, yielding one entry per CDR3 protein. The sample yields some 71,000 distinct CDR3 sequences, about an eighth seen once. The specimen comprised whole blood, sampled at baseline. The source of these receptors is an adult who was a healthcare worker with PCR-confirmed SARS-CoV-2 infection or an uninfected control (not recorded which).

This clonotype has a handful of counts. The rearrangement links TRBV18 to TRBJ2-5, with 9 bases lining up with TRBD2. Germline lookup yields CDR1 KGHSH and CDR2 LQKENI. The CDR3 contains 16 residues. With 1 base clipped from V and 2 bases from J, the junction kept 5 bases outside the gene matches. The CDR3, as DNA: TGTGCCAGCTCACCACTTGCGGGGGGGCTACAAGAGACCCAGTACTTC. It encodes CASSPLAGGLQETQYF.

This clonotype has a count of ten or more. V and J are TRBV7-6 and TRBJ2-7; tentative D call: TRBD2 (6 bases). Germline V CDR1 and CDR2: SGHVS, FNYEAQ. With 1 base removed from V and 4 bases from J, the gap between germline ends came to 11 bases. CDR3 length: 14 amino acids. CDR3 amino acids: CASSLGRGTYEQYF. As DNA, the CDR3 is TGTGCCAGCAGCTTAGGACGGGGGACTTACGAGCAGTACTTC.

This clonotype was picked up a small number of times. The chain uses TRBV27 and TRBJ2-1; D gene uncertain. The V gene's germline CDR1 is MNHEY and CDR2 SMNVEV (reference sequence). This CDR3 region has 15 residues. Trimming took off 8 bases at V and 4 bases at J, with 18 bases between the two ends. Here the CDR3 reads CASSAVSILYNEQFF. Here the CDR3 DNA reads TGTGCCAGCTCGGCAGTATCAATACTTTACAATGAGCAGTTCTTC.

The rearrangement uses TRBV10-3 and TRBJ2-3, with D perhaps matching TRBD1 (7 bases). This CDR3 is 14 amino acids long. Germline CDR1 and CDR2: ENHRY and SYGVKD. Trimming cost V 6 bases and J 2 bases, with 12 bases left between them. DNA of the CDR3: TGTGCCATCAGCCCCAGGGGGGACACAGATACGCAGTATTTT. Amino acids: CAISPRGDTDTQYF.

This clonotype was seen more than once but under ten times. The V gene is TRBV5-4, the J gene TRBJ1-2, with 10 positions matching TRBD1. The V segment lost 4 bases and the J segment 7 bases; nucleotides outside the gene matches: 16. This CDR3 region has 17 residues. The V gene's germline CDR1 is SGHNT and CDR2 YYREEE (reference sequence). CDR3 nucleotide sequence: TGTGCCAGCAGCCTTCCGCCTAGCGGGACAGGGGAGGCTGGCTACACCTTC. Translated: CASSLPPSGTGEAGYTF. Supplemented by reference TRBV5-4 and TRBJ1-2, the full variable domain reads ETGVTQSPTHLIKTRGQQVTLRCSSQSGHNTVSWYQQALGQGPQFIFQYYREEENGRGNFPPRFSGLQFPNYSSELNVNALELDDSALYLCASSLPPSGTGEAGYTFGSGTRLTVV.

This clonotype turned up a few times. The rearrangement joins TRBV9 to TRBJ2-1, with 9 bases that match TRBD2. The CDR3 is 17 residues long. The V and J ends lost 0 bases and 0 bases, in that order; junction bases with no gene match: 4. Germline V gene sequence: CDR1 SGDLS, CDR2 YYNGEE. CDR3 region: CASSVGSSGVSYNEQFF. The CDR3, as DNA: TGTGCCAGCAGCGTAGGGTCTAGCGGGGTCTCCTACAATGAGCAGTTCTTC. The full variable domain, completed using reference TRBV9 and TRBJ2-1, is DSGVTQTPKHLITATGQRVTLRCSPRSGDLSVYWYQQSLDQGLQFLIQYYNGEERAKGNILERFSAQQFPDLHSELNLSSLELGDSALYFCASSVGSSGVSYNEQFFGPGTRLTVL.